The 6 T cell receptor beta chains below come from one sample, sequenced in a study of blood T cell repertoires in COVID-19. Assay used: immunoSEQ multiplex PCR; TCRdb lists only in-frame clones, some missing. The sample yields hundreds of thousands of clones, about 91% seen once. Sequenced input: peripheral blood. The receptors derive from a woman aged 25-40 years with COVID-19, enrolled during active disease.

The genes are TRBV5-6 and TRBJ2-1, with TRBD2 matching over 11 bases. The trim removed 0 bases at V and 4 bases at J, leaving 3 bases unmatched. The CDR3 contains 16 residues. Germline CDR1 SGHDT, CDR2 YYEEEE. The CDR3 region is CASSLGASGGYNEQFF. The CDR3 nucleotides are TGTGCCAGCAGCTTGGGTGCTAGCGGGGGGTACAATGAGCAGTTCTTC.

The chain uses TRBV3-1 (or the pseudogene TRBV3-2) and TRBJ2-3, with TRBD1 matching 7 bases. There are 15 residues in the CDR3. Germline V gives CDR1 LGHDT, CDR2 YNNKEL (reference sequence). Trimming at V came to 1 base and at J to 6 bases, leaving 7 bases not matched to a gene. Here the CDR3 reads CASSQAGTDGDTQYF. CDR3 DNA: TGTGCCAGCAGCCAAGCCGGGACAGACGGGGATACGCAGTATTTT.

This sequence joins TRBV15 and TRBJ2-6, with 10 bases identical to TRBD1. CDR3 length equals 15 residues. CDR1 and CDR2 from the germline V gene are LNHNV and YYDKDF (reference sequence). Germline trimming cut 5 bases from V and 8 bases from J; bases unmatched to any gene: 6. CDR3 in amino acids: CATSGDRGRTNVLTF. CDR3 DNA: TGTGCCACCAGCGGGGACAGGGGTCGGACCAACGTCCTGACTTTC.

V and J are TRBV2 and TRBJ2-3; the D gene is possibly TRBD1 (6 bases). Germline-derived CDR1 and CDR2 are SNHLY and FYNNEI. The CDR3 is 14 residues long. Trimming removed 4 bases from V and 2 bases from J, with 10 bases in between. This CDR3 is CASSGWTATDTQYF. Here the CDR3 DNA reads TGTGCCAGCAGTGGTTGGACAGCCACAGATACGCAGTATTTT.

V gene TRBV7-2 combines with J gene TRBJ2-7; D is perhaps TRBD2 (5 bases). Germline V gene lookup returns CDR1 SGHTA and CDR2 FQGNSA. V lost 0 bases and J 7 bases, leaving 19 bases between the germline ends. This CDR3 contains 16 residues. CDR3 in amino acids: CASSLAIAREGGEQYF. The CDR3 DNA follows: TGTGCCAGCAGCTTAGCCATAGCCCGAGAAGGCGGGGAGCAGTACTTC.

The CDR3 loop reads CASSDWTASTDTQYF. The DNA of the CDR3 is TGTGCCAGCAGTGATTGGACAGCTAGCACAGATACGCAGTATTTT. V is TRBV6-1 and J is TRBJ2-3, with a tentative D call TRBD1 (6 bases). Germline CDR1 is MNHNS and CDR2 is SASEGT. The V and J ends lost 3 bases and 0 bases respectively, with 10 bases between them. This CDR3 has 15 residues.